A single sample is the source of the 8 T cell receptor beta chains below, sequenced in a study of blood T cell repertoires in COVID-19 (TCRdb year 2020). The library was built by means of the immunoSEQ multiplex PCR assay. In its TCRdb copy, this immuneACCESS table keeps in-frame sequences only and misses some clones. Where compared with another copy, unresolved V genes explain less than half of these, and the others have no known cause. The sample records over 250,000 clones, roughly 86% of which are singletons. The ten largest clones add up to approximately 2.4% of the sample. Source material: PBMCs or T cells enriched from blood (not recorded which). The source is a woman aged 18-35 years who had recovered from COVID-19.

The CDR3 coding sequence is TGTGCCAGCAGCCCGACAGGGGGAGATGGCTACACCTTC. This gives the protein CASSPTGGDGYTF. The chain is built from TRBV12-3 or TRBV12-4 and TRBJ1-2, with 9 bases aligning to TRBD1. The CDR3 length is 13 residues. After removal of 6 bases from V and 6 bases from J, the junction contained 5 bases not matched to a gene.

The genes are TRBV5-1 and TRBJ2-3; 12 bases line up with TRBD2. After removal of 0 bases from V and 5 bases from J, the junction contained 7 bases not matched to a gene. This CDR3 has 17 amino acids. From germline, CDR1 is SGHRS and CDR2 YFSETQ. CDR3: CASSLDLAGGPLDTQYF. DNA for the CDR3: TGCGCCAGCAGCTTGGATCTAGCGGGGGGGCCGTTAGATACGCAGTATTTT.

The chain combines TRBV2 with TRBJ2-3; D is possibly TRBD1 (5 bases). Looked up from germline, CDR1 is SNHLY and CDR2 is FYNNEI. The CDR3 is 15 residues long. V lost 5 bases to trimming and J lost 6 bases, with 18 bases between them. The CDR3 sequence is CASSPRAQPGDTQYF. The CDR3 DNA reads TGTGCCAGCAGTCCCCGGGCCCAGCCAGGGGATACGCAGTATTTT.

V gene TRBV7-8 combines with J gene TRBJ1-2, with 8 bases fitting TRBD1. CDR1 and CDR2 from the germline V gene are SGHVS and FQNEAQ. The V gene end was trimmed by 6 bases and the J gene end by 4 bases; junction bases not matched to a gene: 16. CDR3 length: 17 residues. In DNA form, the CDR3 reads TGTGCCAGCAGAGACCGGGACAGGAGAGGGAAAATCTATGGCTACACCTTC. Amino acids: CASRDRDRRGKIYGYTF.

This clone was recorded once. The chain combines TRBV5-1 with TRBJ2-2; TRBD1 matches at 7 bases. Losses at the gene ends were 6 bases for V and 8 bases for J; bases not matched to a gene: 13. CDR3 length: 15 residues. The germline CDR1 and CDR2 sequences are SGHRS and YFSETQ. CDR3 sequence: CASTTKTGVRGELFF. In DNA, the CDR3 is TGCGCCAGCACCACTAAAACAGGGGTCCGGGGGGAGCTGTTTTTT.

DNA of the CDR3: TGCGCCAGCAGCACCGGGACAGGGTATGAAAAACTGTTTTTT. It yields the protein CASSTGTGYEKLFF. This chain connects TRBV4-3 to TRBJ1-4, with TRBD1 identical over 9 bases. V trimming: 5 bases; J trimming: 6 bases; junction bases outside the gene matches: 4. The germline CDR1 and CDR2 sequences are LGHNA and YSLEER. CDR3 length equals 14 residues.

V gene TRBV6-5 combines with J gene TRBJ2-7; tentative D call: TRBD2 (6 bases). The CDR3 has 15 amino acids. Germline values: CDR1 MNHEY, CDR2 SVGAGI. V was cut by 6 bases and J by 3 bases, with 18 bases left in between. CDR3 sequence reads: CASSTTPGTDYEQYF. The CDR3 DNA is TGTGCCAGCAGCACTACGCCCGGGACTGACTACGAGCAGTACTTC.

The chain couples TRBV10-3 to TRBJ2-1, with D possibly being TRBD2 (6 bases). Per the germline V gene, CDR1 is ENHRY and CDR2 is SYGVKD. The CDR3 sequence is 13 residues long. V gave up 8 bases and J gave up 2 bases, with 10 bases separating them. The CDR3 DNA is TGTGCCATCTTTAGCGGTACCTACAATGAGCAGTTCTTC. It translates to CAIFSGTYNEQFF.